This T cell receptor beta chain was profiled in a study of vaccination effects on CD4 cells after COVID-19. Across the study: Early samples were taken at day +14, late at days +241, +227, +161. Every well housed some 2 million PBMC, which grew in culture alongside around 10 IU/ml IL-2 and around 9.8 ug/ml peptides.

Study findings and constraints: Pronounced clonal contraction occurred in clones induced by infection and by vaccine late after vaccination.

CDR1 and CDR2 from the germline V gene are MGHRA and YSYEKL. Trimming stripped 1 base from V and 3 bases from J, with 15 bases between. The CDR3 sequence is 17 residues long. Some clones are missing from TCRdb's copy, which holds only in-frame ones; the method was immunoSEQ multiplex PCR. Of some 46,000 clones in the sample, less than 85% were seen once. CD4+ T cell isolation took place after approximately 11 days of culture. According to PCR results, the person was infected with SARS-CoV-2 between March and December 2020. Each participant was administered two doses of either the BNT162b2 or the mRNA-1273 vaccine. Replacing half the medium with IL-2 medium was done on days 3 and 7. In the case of this clone: Its antigen remains unknown.

Material: CD4+ T cells from PBMCs cultured without peptide, obtained after COVID-19 vaccination. This TCR derives from a human donor who had a prior SARS-CoV-2 infection. The V call is TRBV4-1, the J call TRBJ2-2; D may be TRBD1 (5 bases). CDR3 nucleotide sequence: TGCGCCAGCAGCCAAGCGACAGCCAAACGACACACCGGGGAGCTGTTTTTT. This translates into CASSQATAKRHTGELFF.